One sample yielded the 28 T cell receptor beta chains listed below, sequenced in a study of siplizumab effects on memory and regulatory T cells. Clones were read by immunoSEQ multiplex PCR, and TCRdb kept only the in-frame ones, dropping some. This sample has some 100,000 clones, with around 95% found just once. Sequencing used Tregs sorted from blood. Source of these receptors: a human donor in good health.

V is TRBV10-3 and J is TRBJ2-7; D is perhaps TRBD1 or TRBD2 (5 bases each). The length of the CDR3 is 14 residues. V was cut by 4 bases and J by 5 bases, with 15 bases left in between. The germline CDR1 and CDR2 sequences are ENHRY and SYGVKD. The CDR3 spells CAISVKGMGDEQYF. Written as DNA, the CDR3 is TGTGCCATCAGTGTTAAGGGAATGGGGGACGAGCAGTACTTC.

V usage is TRBV6-5 and J usage is TRBJ1-3, with D tentatively TRBD1 (6 bases). The CDR3 has 16 amino acids. Trimming removed 4 bases at V and 2 bases at J, with 15 bases between. Per the germline V gene, CDR1 is MNHEY and CDR2 is SVGAGI. The chain's CDR3 is CASSSLNRDTGNTIYF. The CDR3 DNA sequence: TGTGCCAGCAGTTCCCTTAACAGGGATACTGGAAACACCATATATTTT.

The chain is built from TRBV4-1 and TRBJ2-5; D possibly corresponds to TRBD1 (6 bases). Germline-derived CDR1 and CDR2 are MGHRA and YSYEKL. This CDR3 comprises 15 residues. Trimming took 0 bases from V and 5 from J, leaving 13 bases between them. CDR3 region: CASSQEDSEWETQYF. The CDR3 bases are TGCGCCAGCAGCCAAGAGGACAGTGAATGGGAGACCCAGTACTTC.

The chain employs TRBV6-1 and TRBJ1-1; no definite D call. Germline V CDR1 and CDR2: MNHNS, SASEGT. Trimming removed 5 bases from V and 0 bases from J, with 13 bases in between. The CDR3 consists of 15 residues. The CDR3 region is CASSHTRGLNTEAFF. The CDR3 DNA reads as TGTGCCAGCAGTCACACCCGGGGTCTGAACACTGAAGCTTTCTTT.

This clone came up once. The V and J genes are TRBV9 and TRBJ2-2; D may be TRBD1 (5 bases). The V end was cut by 0 bases, the J end by 1 base, with 10 bases between. From germline, CDR1 is SGDLS and CDR2 YYNGEE. There are 16 residues in the CDR3. CDR3 sequence reads: CASSVVPGLNTGELFF. The CDR3 nucleotides read TGTGCCAGCAGCGTAGTCCCAGGGCTGAACACCGGGGAGCTGTTTTTT.

The V and J genes are TRBV6-5 and TRBJ1-5; D uncertain. With 8 bases removed from V and 9 bases from J, the gap between germline ends came to 14 bases. CDR3 size: 12 residues. Germline CDR1 reads MNHEY; CDR2 reads SVGAGI. CDR3 residues: CASGSGDPPQHF. For the CDR3, the DNA is TGTGCCAGCGGGAGTGGGGATCCGCCCCAGCATTTT.

J is TRBJ2-7 and V is TRBV14, with a weak D call TRBD1 (6 bases). Germline CDR1 reads SGHDN; CDR2 reads FVKESK. This CDR3 region has 13 residues. The V and J ends lost 0 bases and 3 bases respectively, with 6 bases between them. The CDR3 is CASSQEGHYEQYF. The CDR3 DNA reads TGTGCCAGCAGCCAAGAGGGACACTACGAGCAGTACTTC. Full variable domain (outside the CDR3, taken from reference TRBV14 and TRBJ2-7): EAGVTQFPSHSVIEKGQTVTLRCDPISGHDNLYWYRRVMGKEIKFLLHFVKESKQDESGMPNNRFLAERTGGTYSTLKVQPAELEDSGVYFCASSQEGHYEQYFGPGTRLTVT.

The rearrangement joins TRBV6-1 to TRBJ2-7, with D unresolved. Germline V gene data show CDR1 as MNHNS and CDR2 as SASEGT. CDR3 length equals 14 residues. Between the trimmed V and J ends, which lost 2 bases and 0 bases, there was a span of 8 bases. In DNA, the CDR3 is TGTGCCAGCAGTGAAACCCTTAGCTCCTACGAGCAGTACTTC. It encodes CASSETLSSYEQYF.

The chain's CDR3 is CAWSVRLRGGELFF. The CDR3 nucleotides are TGTGCCTGGAGTGTACGTCTGAGGGGTGGGGAGCTGTTTTTT. The chain links TRBV30 to TRBJ2-2; D possibly uses TRBD1 or TRBD2 (5 bases each). The CDR3 is 14 amino acids. CDR1 is GTSNPN, CDR2 SVGIG, per germline (reference sequence). V shed 0 bases and J shed 8 bases, with 13 bases lying between them.

The V gene is TRBV5-1, the J gene TRBJ2-7; 11 nucleotides match TRBD2. The trim removed 0 bases at V and 3 bases at J, leaving 11 bases unmatched. The CDR3 sequence is 18 residues long. Germline V gene lookup returns CDR1 SGHRS and CDR2 YFSETQ. The CDR3 DNA reads TGCGCCAGCAGCTTGGTCACGGGTAGCGGGAGGGTCCTCTACGAGCAGTACTTC. It codes for CASSLVTGSGRVLYEQYF.

This sequence joins TRBV5-1 and TRBJ2-3; a possible D gene is TRBD1 (5 bases). The CDR3 is made up of 18 amino acids. Germline CDR1 reads SGHRS; CDR2 reads YFSETQ. The V and J ends lost 0 bases and 4 bases respectively, with 21 bases between them. The CDR3 loop is CASSLGSAGGHKPDTQYF. The CDR3 region has the DNA TGCGCCAGCAGCTTGGGCTCCGCTGGTGGACACAAGCCAGATACGCAGTATTTT.

V is TRBV18 and J is TRBJ2-4, with TRBD1 matching over 11 bases. The CDR3 totals 17 residues. Germline loops: CDR1 KGHSH, CDR2 LQKENI. V was clipped by 6 bases and J by 1 base; unmatched bases: 8. In DNA, the CDR3 is TGTGCCAGCTCCCCCAAAGGGGACAGGGGGGCCAAAAACATTCAGTACTTC. The encoded protein is CASSPKGDRGAKNIQYF.

Of note for this clone: The sample contains more than one DNA sequence encoding this CDR3. The rearrangement uses TRBV5-1 and TRBJ2-3; D gene unclear. CDR1 SGHRS and CDR2 YFSETQ come from the germline V gene. The V end was cut by 2 bases, the J end by 3 bases, with 1 base between. CDR3 length: 11 amino acids. CDR3 in amino acids: CASSFTDTQYF. As DNA, the CDR3 is TGCGCCAGCAGCTTTACAGATACGCAGTATTTT.

This sequence joins TRBV5-1 and TRBJ2-2, with 7 bases fitting TRBD1. Germline CDR1 reads SGHRS; CDR2 reads YFSETQ. There are 17 residues in the CDR3. V lost 5 bases and J lost 6; bases outside the gene matches: 16. DNA of the CDR3: TGCGCCAGCAGGTTAGGTACAGGGACAGCCAGGTCCGGGGAGCTGTTTTTT. Amino acids: CASRLGTGTARSGELFF.

This clone was seen a single time. This chain joins TRBV5-1 and TRBJ1-1; D remains ambiguous. Between the trimmed V and J ends, which lost 2 bases and 1 base, there was a span of 9 bases. The CDR3 totals 14 residues. Germline loops: CDR1 SGHRS, CDR2 YFSETQ. CDR3 in DNA: TGCGCCAGCAGCTTCCTTCCAGGGAACACTGAAGCTTTCTTT. As protein: CASSFLPGNTEAFF.

The rearrangement links TRBV5-1 to TRBJ2-5, with D perhaps matching TRBD1 or TRBD2 (5 bases each). Germline lookup yields CDR1 SGHRS and CDR2 YFSETQ. This CDR3 has 15 residues. Trimming pared 7 bases from V and 11 bases from J, leaving 27 bases between. The CDR3 sequence is CASGAVNGPGDKQYF. The CDR3 DNA is TGCGCCAGCGGGGCTGTGAATGGGCCCGGGGATAAGCAGTACTTC.

This rearrangement joins TRBV19 to TRBJ2-1, with 14 bases identical to TRBD2. CDR1 is LNHDA and CDR2 is SQIVND in the germline V gene (reference sequence). J gave up 5 bases and V 6 bases, and 12 bases lay outside the gene matches. The CDR3 has 18 amino acids. CDR3 amino acids: CASRPWGLAGERNNEQFF. In nucleotides, the CDR3 is TGTGCCAGTAGACCCTGGGGACTAGCGGGAGAGAGGAACAATGAGCAGTTCTTC. The complete variable domain, with remaining parts taken from reference TRBV19 and TRBJ2-1, reads DGGITQSPKYLFRKEGQNVTLSCEQNLNHDAMYWYRQDPGQGLRLIYYSQIVNDFQKGDIAEGYSVSREKKESFPLTVTSAQKNPTAFYLCASRPWGLAGERNNEQFFGPGTRLTVL.

This chain joins TRBV11-2 and TRBJ2-7, with a weak D call TRBD2 (5 bases). V gave up 5 bases and J gave up 2 bases, with 10 bases separating them. The CDR3 spans 13 residues. CDR1 SGHAT and CDR2 FQNNGV come from the germline V gene. In nucleotides, the CDR3 is TGTGCCAGCAGCCTCAGCGGCCCCTACGAGCAGTACTTC. Its protein is CASSLSGPYEQYF.

CDR3 bases: TGTGCCAGCAGCTTAGCCTTAGGGACAGGGGGCCAAGAGACCCAGTACTTC. Protein: CASSLALGTGGQETQYF. The chain links TRBV7-9 to TRBJ2-5; 11 positions match TRBD1. The germline V gene has CDR1 SEHNR and CDR2 FQNEAQ (reference sequence). Germline trimming cut 0 bases from V and 1 base from J; bases unmatched to any gene: 4. This CDR3 has 17 residues.

This clone has only a few counts. This chain connects TRBV6-1 to TRBJ1-5, with 9 bases identical to TRBD1. The ends lost 10 bases at V and 4 bases at J; junction bases unmatched: 2. The CDR3 covers 12 residues. Germline V lookup: CDR1 MNHNS, CDR2 SASEGT. The CDR3 region has the DNA TGTGCCACCGGGACAGGGAATCAGCCCCAGCATTTT. It specifies CATGTGNQPQHF.

V gene TRBV28 combines with J gene TRBJ1-6; D is possibly TRBD1 (5 bases). With 11 bases removed from V and 8 bases from J, the gap between germline ends came to 16 bases. The CDR3 runs to 13 residues. Per germline, CDR1 MDHEN and CDR2 SYDVKM. CDR3 DNA sequence: TGTGCCTGTACCGGGGCAGGGTATTCACCCCTCCACTTT. Protein product: CACTGAGYSPLHF.

V gene TRBV14 combines with J gene TRBJ1-2; 9 nucleotides match TRBD1. The CDR3 spans 14 residues. After removal of 4 bases from V and 8 bases from J, the junction contained 8 bases not matched to a gene. CDR1 is SGHDN, CDR2 FVKESK, per germline. CDR3 sequence reads: CASSPSNRGQGYTF. The CDR3 DNA is TGTGCCAGCAGCCCATCCAACAGGGGGCAGGGCTACACCTTC.

The chain is built from TRBV28 and TRBJ2-1, with D possibly matching TRBD2 (6 bases). The V end lost 5 bases, the J end lost 7 bases, and 18 bases lay between the germline ends. This CDR3 spans 15 amino acids. CDR1 and CDR2 (germline): MDHEN, SYDVKM. CDR3 bases: TGTGCCAGCAGTATCCCTAGCGCCCCGAGTAATGAGCAGTTCTTC. Translating it yields CASSIPSAPSNEQFF.

The rearrangement uses TRBV6-5 and TRBJ1-5; D is unresolved. Per the germline V gene, CDR1 is MNHEY and CDR2 is SVGAGI. Trimming pared 5 bases from V and 6 bases from J, leaving 11 bases between. CDR3 size: 13 residues. The CDR3 bases are TGTGCCAGCAGTCAATATGGAAGTCAGCCCCAGCATTTT. Encoded protein: CASSQYGSQPQHF.

The chain uses TRBV6-1 and TRBJ2-4; 10 bases are shared with TRBD1. This CDR3 has 20 residues. Losses at the gene ends were 1 base for V and 0 bases for J; bases not matched to a gene: 12. Germline V gives CDR1 MNHNS, CDR2 SASEGT. This CDR3 reads CASSEEGQGYLIVAKNIQYF. The CDR3 coding sequence is TGTGCCAGCAGTGAAGAGGGACAGGGGTATCTAATTGTAGCCAAAAACATTCAGTACTTC.

The CDR3 coding sequence is TGTGCCAGCAGTAAGGACCGGGGCTACACCTTC. As protein: CASSKDRGYTF. The V gene is TRBV5-5, the J gene TRBJ1-2; D is unclear. CDR1 is SGHKS and CDR2 is YYEKEE in the germline V gene (reference sequence). The CDR3 runs to 11 residues. Trimming took 5 bases from V and 8 from J, leaving 10 bases between them.

In DNA form, the CDR3 reads TGTGCCAGCAGCGAACGACAGGGGGCGTTAAGCGAGCAGTACTTC. Its protein product is CASSERQGALSEQYF. This chain connects TRBV7-9 to TRBJ2-7; 10 nucleotides match TRBD1. Germline loops: CDR1 SEHNR, CDR2 FQNEAQ (reference sequence). The V segment lost 5 bases and the J segment 6 bases; nucleotides outside the gene matches: 10. The CDR3 contains 15 residues.

This chain joins TRBV5-1 and TRBJ2-1; 7 bases match TRBD1. The CDR3 is 19 residues long. Per germline, CDR1 SGHRS and CDR2 YFSETQ. The V segment lost 5 bases and the J segment 9 bases; nucleotides outside the gene matches: 26. CDR3 loop: CASSARRDSPSGRWAEQFF. The CDR3 DNA reads as TGCGCCAGCAGTGCACGCCGGGACAGTCCGTCGGGCCGCTGGGCTGAGCAGTTCTTC.